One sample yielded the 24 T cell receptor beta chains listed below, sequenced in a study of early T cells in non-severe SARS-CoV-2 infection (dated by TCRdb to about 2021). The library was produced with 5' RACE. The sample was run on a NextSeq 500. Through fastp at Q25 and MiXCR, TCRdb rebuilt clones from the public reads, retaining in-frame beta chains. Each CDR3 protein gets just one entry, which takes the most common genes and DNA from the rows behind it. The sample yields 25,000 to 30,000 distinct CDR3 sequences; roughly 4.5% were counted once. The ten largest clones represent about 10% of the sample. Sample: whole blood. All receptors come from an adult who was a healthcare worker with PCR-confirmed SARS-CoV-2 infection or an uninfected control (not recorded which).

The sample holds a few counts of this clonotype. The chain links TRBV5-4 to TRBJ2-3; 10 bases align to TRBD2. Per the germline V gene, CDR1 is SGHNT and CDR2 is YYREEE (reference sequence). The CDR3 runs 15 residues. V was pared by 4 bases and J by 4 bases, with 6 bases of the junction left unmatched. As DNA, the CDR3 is TGTGCCAGCAGCAGGGCTCTAGCGGGAGCAGATACGCAGTATTTT. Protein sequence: CASSRALAGADTQYF.

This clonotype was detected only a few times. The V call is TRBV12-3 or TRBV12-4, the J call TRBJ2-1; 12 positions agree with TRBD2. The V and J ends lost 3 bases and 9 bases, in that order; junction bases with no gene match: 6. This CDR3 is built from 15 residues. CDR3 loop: CASSLRTSGIAEQFF. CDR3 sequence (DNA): TGTGCCAGCAGTTTGCGGACTAGCGGGATTGCTGAGCAGTTCTTC.

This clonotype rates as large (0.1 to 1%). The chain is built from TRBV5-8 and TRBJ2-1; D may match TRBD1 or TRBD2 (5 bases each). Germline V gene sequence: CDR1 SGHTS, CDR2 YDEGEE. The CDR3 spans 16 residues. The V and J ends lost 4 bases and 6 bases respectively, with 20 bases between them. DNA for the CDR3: TGTGCCAGCAGCCTGGGGACCGACCTCCTGGGCAATGAGCAGTTCTTC. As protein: CASSLGTDLLGNEQFF.

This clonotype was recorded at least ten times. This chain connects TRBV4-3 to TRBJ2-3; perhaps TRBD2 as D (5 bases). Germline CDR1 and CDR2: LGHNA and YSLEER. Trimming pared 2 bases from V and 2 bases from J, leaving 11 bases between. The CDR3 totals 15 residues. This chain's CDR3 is CASSQQAEHTDTQYF. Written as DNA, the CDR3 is TGCGCCAGCAGCCAACAAGCGGAGCACACAGATACGCAGTATTTT.

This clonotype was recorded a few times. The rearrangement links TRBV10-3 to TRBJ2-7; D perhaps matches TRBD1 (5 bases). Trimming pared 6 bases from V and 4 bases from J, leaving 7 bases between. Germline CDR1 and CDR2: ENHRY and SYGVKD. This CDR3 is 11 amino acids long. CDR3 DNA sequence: TGTGCCATCAGGGACAAATACGAGCAGTACTTC. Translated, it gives CAIRDKYEQYF.

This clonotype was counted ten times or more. For the CDR3, the DNA is TGTGCCAGCAGTGAAGTAAGGGGAGATGGCTACACCTTC. This encodes CASSEVRGDGYTF. V usage is TRBV6-1 and J usage is TRBJ1-2; TRBD1 might be the D (5 bases). Trimming took off 1 base at V and 6 bases at J, with 9 bases between the two ends. Germline values: CDR1 MNHNS, CDR2 SASEGT. CDR3 length: 13 residues.

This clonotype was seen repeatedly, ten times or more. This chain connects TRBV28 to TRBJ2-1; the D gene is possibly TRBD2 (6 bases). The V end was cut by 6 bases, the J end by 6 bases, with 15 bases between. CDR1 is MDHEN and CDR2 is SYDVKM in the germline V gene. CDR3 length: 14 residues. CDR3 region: CASSSRLVPNEQFF. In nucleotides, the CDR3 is TGTGCCAGCAGCTCCAGACTAGTCCCCAATGAGCAGTTCTTC.

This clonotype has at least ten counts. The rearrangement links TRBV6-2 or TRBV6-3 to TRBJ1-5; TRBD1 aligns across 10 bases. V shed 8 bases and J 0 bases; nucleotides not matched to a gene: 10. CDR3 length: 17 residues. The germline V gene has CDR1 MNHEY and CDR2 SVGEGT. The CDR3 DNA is TGTGCCAGCGCAAGACAGGGGGCCTCTTATAGCAATCAGCCCCAGCATTTT. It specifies CASARQGASYSNQPQHF.

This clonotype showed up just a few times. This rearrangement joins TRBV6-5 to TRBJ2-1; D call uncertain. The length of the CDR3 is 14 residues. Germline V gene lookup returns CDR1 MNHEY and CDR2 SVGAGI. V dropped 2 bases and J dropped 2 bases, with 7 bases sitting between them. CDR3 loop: CASSYAIPYNEQFF. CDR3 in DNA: TGTGCCAGCAGTTACGCTATCCCCTACAATGAGCAGTTCTTC.

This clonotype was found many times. In DNA form, the CDR3 reads TGCGCCAGCAGCAAAGGTAGCGTTGTTACCGGGGAGCTGTTTTTT. Translated, it gives CASSKGSVVTGELFF. The chain uses TRBV5-1 and TRBJ2-2; D possibly corresponds to TRBD2 (5 bases). Trimming left V 4 bases short and J 5 bases short, with 15 bases between. CDR1 is SGHRS and CDR2 is YFSETQ in the germline V gene. The CDR3 loop spans 15 amino acids. Using reference TRBV5-1 and TRBJ2-2 for the parts outside the CDR3, the full variable domain is KAGVTQTPRYLIKTRGQQVTLSCSPISGHRSVSWYQQTPGQGLQFLFEYFSETQRNKGNFPGRFSGRQFSNSRSEMNVSTLELGDSALYLCASSKGSVVTGELFFGEGSRLTVL.

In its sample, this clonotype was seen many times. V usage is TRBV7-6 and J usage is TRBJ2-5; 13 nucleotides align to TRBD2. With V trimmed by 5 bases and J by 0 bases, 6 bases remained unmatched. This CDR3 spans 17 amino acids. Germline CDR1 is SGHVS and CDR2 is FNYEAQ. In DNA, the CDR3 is TGTGCCAGCAGCCCGGGGACTAGCGGGGACCACCAAGAGACCCAGTACTTC. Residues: CASSPGTSGDHQETQYF.

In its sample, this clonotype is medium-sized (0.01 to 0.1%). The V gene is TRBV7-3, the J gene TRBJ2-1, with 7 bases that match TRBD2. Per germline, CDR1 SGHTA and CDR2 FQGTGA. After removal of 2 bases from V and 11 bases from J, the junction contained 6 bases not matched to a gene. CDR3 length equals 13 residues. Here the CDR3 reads CASSLGSSGKQFF. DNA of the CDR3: TGTGCCAGCAGCTTAGGTAGCAGCGGGAAGCAGTTCTTC.

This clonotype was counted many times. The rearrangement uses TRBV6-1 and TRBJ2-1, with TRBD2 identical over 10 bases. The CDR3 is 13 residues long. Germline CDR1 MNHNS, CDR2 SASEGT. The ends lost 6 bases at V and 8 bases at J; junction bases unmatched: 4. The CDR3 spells CASRASGSYEQFF. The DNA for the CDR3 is TGTGCCAGCAGAGCTAGCGGGAGCTATGAGCAGTTCTTC.

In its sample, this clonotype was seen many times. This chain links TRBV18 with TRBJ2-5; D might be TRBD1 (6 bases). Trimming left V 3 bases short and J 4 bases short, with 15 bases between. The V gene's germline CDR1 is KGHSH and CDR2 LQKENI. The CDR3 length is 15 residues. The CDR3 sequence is CASSPTTGSGETQYF. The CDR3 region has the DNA TGTGCCAGCTCACCCACGACAGGATCGGGAGAGACCCAGTACTTC.

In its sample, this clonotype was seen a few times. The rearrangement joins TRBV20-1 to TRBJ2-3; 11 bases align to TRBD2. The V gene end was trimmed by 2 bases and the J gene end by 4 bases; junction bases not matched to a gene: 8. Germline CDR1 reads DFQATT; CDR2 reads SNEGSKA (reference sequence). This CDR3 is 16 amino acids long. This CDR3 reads CSARRQLAGEPDTQYF. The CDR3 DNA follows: TGCAGTGCTAGACGCCAACTAGCGGGAGAGCCAGATACGCAGTATTTT.

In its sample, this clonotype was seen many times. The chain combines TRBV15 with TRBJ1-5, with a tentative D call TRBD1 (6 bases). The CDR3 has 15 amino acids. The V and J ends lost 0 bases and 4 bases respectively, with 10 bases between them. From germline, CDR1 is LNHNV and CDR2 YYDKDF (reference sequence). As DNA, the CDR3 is TGTGCCACCAGCAGAGATACAGGGCAAAATCAGCCCCAGCATTTT. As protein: CATSRDTGQNQPQHF.

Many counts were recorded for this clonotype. The CDR3 spells CASSSEETQYF. CDR3 bases: TGTGCCAGCAGCTCTGAGGAGACCCAGTACTTC. The chain carries TRBV7-6 and TRBJ2-5; D is unresolved. V dropped 4 bases and J dropped 5 bases, with 5 bases sitting between them. Germline loops: CDR1 SGHVS, CDR2 FNYEAQ. The CDR3 has 11 amino acids.

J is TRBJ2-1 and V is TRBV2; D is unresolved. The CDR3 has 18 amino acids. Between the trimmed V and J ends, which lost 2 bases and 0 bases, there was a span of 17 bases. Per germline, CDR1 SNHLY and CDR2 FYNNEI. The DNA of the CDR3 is TGTGCCAGCAGTGAATCGGCAAAAGCTCCCACCTCCTACAATGAGCAGTTCTTC. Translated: CASSESAKAPTSYNEQFF.

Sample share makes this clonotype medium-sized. In DNA form, the CDR3 reads TGCAGTGCTAGTGGAGGAACCCCCGAGACCCAGTACTTC. Protein sequence: CSASGGTPETQYF. V is TRBV20-1 and J is TRBJ2-5, with TRBD2 as a possible D gene (5 bases). CDR1 is DFQATT, CDR2 SNEGSKA, per germline (reference sequence). Trimming shortened V by 3 bases and J by 5 bases, and 13 bases separated the two germline ends. CDR3 length: 13 residues.

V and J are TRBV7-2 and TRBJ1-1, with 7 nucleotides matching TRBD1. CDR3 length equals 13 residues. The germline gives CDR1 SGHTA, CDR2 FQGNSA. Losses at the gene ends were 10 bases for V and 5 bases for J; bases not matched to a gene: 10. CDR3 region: CAIPNEGATEAFF. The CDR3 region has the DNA TGTGCCATCCCCAACGAGGGGGCTACTGAAGCTTTCTTT.

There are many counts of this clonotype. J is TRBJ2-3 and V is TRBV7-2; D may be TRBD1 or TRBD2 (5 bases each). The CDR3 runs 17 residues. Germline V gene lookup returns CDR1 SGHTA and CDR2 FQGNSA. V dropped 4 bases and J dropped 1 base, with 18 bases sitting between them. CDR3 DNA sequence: TGTGCCAGCAGCTCCAACCCCGTTGAGGGACGCACAGATACGCAGTATTTT. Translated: CASSSNPVEGRTDTQYF.

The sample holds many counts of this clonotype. CDR3 protein: CSAREQGTWQPQHF. The CDR3 DNA reads as TGCAGTGCTAGGGAACAGGGGACGTGGCAGCCCCAGCATTTT. The chain employs TRBV20-1 and TRBJ1-5, with 7 bases fitting TRBD1. CDR1 is DFQATT, CDR2 SNEGSKA, per germline (reference sequence). With V trimmed by 3 bases and J by 7 bases, 9 bases remained unmatched. This CDR3 is built from 14 residues.

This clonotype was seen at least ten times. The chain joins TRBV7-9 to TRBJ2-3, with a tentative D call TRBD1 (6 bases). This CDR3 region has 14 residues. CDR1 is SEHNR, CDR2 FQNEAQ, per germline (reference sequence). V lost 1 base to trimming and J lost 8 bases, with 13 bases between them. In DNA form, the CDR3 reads TGTGCCAGCAGCTTAGACGCTGGGACATTTACGCAGTATTTT. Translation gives CASSLDAGTFTQYF.

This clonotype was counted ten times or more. CDR3 nucleotide sequence: TGCAGTGCTACGGCACAGGGAAACTACAATGAGCAGTTCTTC. Protein product: CSATAQGNYNEQFF. The rearrangement links TRBV20-1 to TRBJ2-1; weak D call: TRBD1 (6 bases). The germline gives CDR1 DFQATT, CDR2 SNEGSKA (reference sequence). V was pared by 4 bases and J by 3 bases, with 13 bases between. The length of the CDR3 is 14 residues.